This record covers a single T cell receptor (beta chain). This clone was seen a single time. Its antigen specificity is not known. Base qualities are not recorded, but no much larger clone differs from it by a single base. The cohort was made up of about 610 healthy bone marrow donors. Cohort members were all nominally healthy when sampled, although unrecorded immune exposures were likely present. The donor tested CMV seronegative, placing the donor among the roughly 340 seronegative members of the cohort. A peripheral blood sample was provided by each donor, and peripheral blood mononuclear cells were used for TCR beta sequencing. Genomic DNA extraction from the blood cell samples was performed with the Qiagen DNeasy Blood Extraction Kit. At the junction V is shortened by 3 bases and J by 8 bases; bases outside the gene matches: 10. The CDR3 starts with the cysteine, ends with the phenylalanine, and has 16 residues. The only DNA kept is the CDR3, 48 bases in frame from the first base. CDR1 and CDR2, looked up from the germline V gene, are SGDLS and YYNGEE.

This specimen comes from a study of cytomegalovirus exposure and HLA in healthy donors (dated by TCRdb to 2016 to 2017). With regard to the full study: According to an earlier analysis of 550 to 750 of the donors, 150 million to 200 million T cells yielded 100 million or so unique TCR beta sequences and approximately 280 Gb of sequence data. An early release covering roughly 600 HLA-typed donors comprised roughly 300 gigabases of sequencing data and tens of millions of unique TCR sequences. Of the roughly 400 genotyped donors, about 84% fell in the genetic ancestry cluster associated with self-reported Caucasian donors. The study was designed to test whether signatures of past pathogen exposure could be identified by cataloging public T cell receptors. The study used immunosequencing to profile the T cell repertoires of 666 subjects and linked those repertoires to cytomegalovirus serostatus. Along with the roughly 610-subject first cohort, a separate validation cohort of over 90 different subjects was used. The study combined high-throughput TCR immunosequencing, statistical association of individual TCRs with disease status, and machine learning to predict cytomegalovirus infection status. To study patterns of TCR occurrence, a later analysis re-analyzed previously published TCR beta repertoires from 666 donors and added high-resolution HLA genotyping. The later analysis used no new phenotypic data to find candidate immune exposures, relying instead on TCR beta sequences and their occurrence across donors. An earlier analysis of 587 of the donors used high-throughput TCR beta sequencing to judge whether each TCR beta V gene segment behaved as functional or pseudogenic. Donor age, sex, ethnicity and CMV serostatus were collected together with the repertoire data. In a later genetic analysis, genome-wide SNP genotypes for about 55% of the 666 donors were used, and that subset was treated as a discovery cohort. All discovery cohort repertoires had been generated on a single sequencing platform. HLA typing covered class I and class II loci at four-digit resolution. The number of donors typed differed by locus, with about 629-640 for A, B, C, DRB1 and DQB1, roughly 520 for DQA1, some 570 for DPA1, and about 450 for DPB1. About five DR-DQ haplotypes were handled as single units for association and clustering, since linkage in the cohort was strong. On average, about 200,000 unique TCR beta nucleotide sequences were sequenced per donor among 300 to 500 genotyped donors of the cohort, with roughly a sixth of those sequences being non-productive. What the authors observed across the whole study: V-gene and J-gene trimming of TCR beta chains was associated with a missense DCLRE1C variant in a later genetic analysis, and the association was replicated in an independent cohort. A few of the identified cytomegalovirus-associated TCR beta chains were confirmed in vitro to be specific for cytomegalovirus antigens. In a later analysis, most CMV-associated TCR beta chains were found to appear HLA-restricted, with HLA associations seemingly driven largely by CMV exposure. Broadly in line with IMGT annotations, most TCR beta V segments showed up in productive rearrangements about 87% or about 30% of the time in an earlier analysis of several hundred of the donors. The classifier was reported to diagnose cytomegalovirus status with high specificity and sensitivity in both the original cohort and the validation cohort. The cohort was sequenced for TCR beta chains only, and without alpha or paired-chain data the features that could be detected were limited. In a later analysis, the rate of TCR association differed among HLA loci, with DRB1 alleles having the most associated TCRs and HLA-C alleles having the fewest. The 87-base-pair reads could not distinguish some IMGT-functional V segments, including TRBV6-2 and TRBV6-3, so those segments were excluded. For the cohort, immune exposure information was limited to CMV serostatus. Because HLA typing was missing for some donors at each locus, association tests included only the typed subset. In the study, 150 to 200 TCR beta chains were listed as associated with cytomegalovirus. The authors suggested that the approach could potentially be extended to other disease states and immunological phenotypes. Roughly uniform sequencing depth across donors was assumed in presence/absence analyses, although this assumption may not hold. A further reported finding was that TCR beta sequences accurately predicted the HLA-A and HLA-B alleles for most subjects in the first cohort. Most TCR sequences were observed very rarely across donors, whereas some public TCRs were present in many individuals. Strong co-occurrence of HLA alleles, especially DR and DQ, made assigning TCR associations to individual alleles difficult. In a later genetic analysis, fewer N-insertions in productive TCRs were reported among donors in an Asian-associated ancestry cluster than the approximately 710-donor mean. In a later analysis, HLA-associated TCR beta chains were found to be more clonally expanded and to have lower generation probabilities than equally common non-associated chains. A group of highly shared sequence variants was considered likely to be a technical artifact of the sequencing pipeline. In a later analysis, 15,000 to 20,000 TCR beta sequences were associated with specific HLA alleles at a false discovery rate of 0.05. Because counts were too low, seventeen rarely observed V segments, including chromosome 9 orphons, were excluded from the earlier analysis of 587 of the donors. According to a later analysis, parvovirus B19, influenza, CMV and Epstein-Barr virus appeared linked to several top co-occurrence clusters. Correlated functional status among segregating V segments might be attributable to linkage disequilibrium, but an unknown experimental factor could not be ruled out.

Library preparation was by the immunoSEQ multiplex PCR assay. The multiplex PCR relied on a mix of 60 forward primers for TCR Vbeta segments and 13 reverse primers for TCR Jbeta segments. Amplification of the CDR3 region of rearranged TCR beta genes was performed with a multiplex PCR assay on genomic DNA. On the Illumina HiSeq System, the amplified TCR beta libraries were sequenced as 87-base-pair reads. In the original analysis: In a later analysis, roughly 80 million unique TCR beta chains were counted across the roughly 670 repertoires, and roughly 10 million of these chains were shared by at least two donors. To remove PCR and sequencing errors, raw reads were error-corrected and collapsed into unique sequences using a nearest-neighbor algorithm that merged closely related sequences. To assign V, D and J gene segments, CDR3 sequences were aligned to IMGT reference sequences. For a sequence to be retained, a match of at least six nucleotides to both a V gene segment and a J gene segment was required. Rearrangements were classified as productive when the CDR3 lacked stop codons and remained in frame with V and J, and all other rearrangements were classified as non-productive. Following IMGT convention, CDR3 was defined as the stretch from the second conserved V-encoded cysteine to the conserved J-encoded phenylalanine. Sequences without an unambiguous match to a single V gene segment were excluded from the earlier analysis of about 630 of the donors. An earlier analysis of a few hundred of the donors classified V segments as functional when productive rearrangements were above 56.7% and as segregating when the standard deviation between donors was above 5%. A statistical classification framework was developed to diagnose cytomegalovirus status using the catalog of TCR beta chain sequences. V and J gene assignment, in a later analysis, came from comparing TCR nucleotide sequences with IMGT/GENE-DB human TR gene sequences. Using the TCRdist pipeline, a later analysis assigned CDR3 sequences along with most-parsimonious VDJ recombination scenarios. In a later analysis, each TCR beta chain was defined by its CDR3 amino acid sequence together with its V-gene family, and reads without a unique V-gene family were excluded. As a way to deal with suspected cross-contamination and a sequencing artifact, a later analysis dropped more than 500 nucleotide sequences that were highly shared and had low generation probability. For each public chain, a later analysis derived a clonal expansion index from normalized ranks of inferred template counts within each repertoire. In a later analysis, generation probabilities were computed using a VDJ recombination model fitted to out-of-frame rearrangements, and the results were checked against IGoR. In a later analysis, TCR-TCR, TCR-HLA and TCR-CMV co-occurrence was scored with hypergeometric tests, and a repertoire-size bias correction was applied to TCR pairs. In a later analysis, false discovery rates were estimated by permuting HLA or CMV assignments 20 times. In a later analysis, co-occurring TCRs were grouped using DBSCAN, and TCRdist sequence similarity was added for clustering within HLA-allele-positive subsets. For co-occurrence clustering, repertoires with fewer than 30,000 or more than 120,000 public chains were excluded, along with a handful of repertoires with anomalous nucleotide sharing. The clones in this table, taken by TCRdb from immuneACCESS, are in-frame only. Not every clone is retained; where verified, under half of the shortfall comes from an unresolved V gene, and the cause of the rest is unknown. V and J calls and clone size are copied from that table; D and trimming were computed from the DNA. The table for this sample lists about 170,000 clones; about 82% of them were counted only once. The biggest ten clones account for less than 1% of the sample.

This chain joins TRBV9 to TRBJ2-1, with 11 bases matching TRBD2. The TCR sequence derives from a female donor in good health and CMV-seronegative. Sequencing input: PBMCs. CDR3 sequence: CASSAHTLAGGHEQFF. The DNA sequence reads TGTGCCAGCAGCGCGCATACGCTAGCGGGGGGTCATGAGCAGTTCTTC.